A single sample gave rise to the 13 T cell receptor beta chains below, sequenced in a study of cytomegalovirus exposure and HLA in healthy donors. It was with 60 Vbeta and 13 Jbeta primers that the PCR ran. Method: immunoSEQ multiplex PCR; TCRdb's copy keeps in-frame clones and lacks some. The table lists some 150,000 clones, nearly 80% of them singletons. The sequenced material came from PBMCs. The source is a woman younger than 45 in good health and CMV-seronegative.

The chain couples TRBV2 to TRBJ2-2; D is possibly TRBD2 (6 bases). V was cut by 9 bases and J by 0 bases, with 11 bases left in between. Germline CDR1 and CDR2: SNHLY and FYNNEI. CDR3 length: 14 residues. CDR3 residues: CARGGLANTGELFF. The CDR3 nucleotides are TGTGCCAGGGGGGGACTGGCGAACACCGGGGAGCTGTTTTTT.

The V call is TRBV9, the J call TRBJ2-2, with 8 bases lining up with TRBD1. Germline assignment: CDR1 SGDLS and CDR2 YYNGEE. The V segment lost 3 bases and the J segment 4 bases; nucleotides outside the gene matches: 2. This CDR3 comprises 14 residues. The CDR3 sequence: CASSAGGGTGELFF. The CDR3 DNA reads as TGTGCCAGCAGCGCAGGGGGCGGCACCGGGGAGCTGTTTTTT.

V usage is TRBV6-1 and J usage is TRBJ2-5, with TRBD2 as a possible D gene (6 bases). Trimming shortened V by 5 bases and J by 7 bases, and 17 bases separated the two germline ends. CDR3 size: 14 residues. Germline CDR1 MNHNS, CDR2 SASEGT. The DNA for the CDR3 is TGTGCCAGCAGTCCCCAGGGACTCCGGGGGACCCAGTACTTC. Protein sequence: CASSPQGLRGTQYF.

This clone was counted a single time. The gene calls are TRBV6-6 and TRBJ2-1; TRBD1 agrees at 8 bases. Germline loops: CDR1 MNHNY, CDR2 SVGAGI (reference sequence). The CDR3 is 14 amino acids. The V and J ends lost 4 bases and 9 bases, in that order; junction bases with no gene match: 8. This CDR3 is CASSLPPGGGEQFF. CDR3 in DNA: TGTGCCAGCAGTTTACCCCCAGGGGGCGGTGAGCAGTTCTTC.

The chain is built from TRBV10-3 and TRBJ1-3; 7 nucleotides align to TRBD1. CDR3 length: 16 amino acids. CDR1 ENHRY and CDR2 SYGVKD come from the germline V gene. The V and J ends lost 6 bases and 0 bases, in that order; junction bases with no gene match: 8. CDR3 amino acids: CAISNPTGDSGNTIYF. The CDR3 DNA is TGTGCCATCAGCAACCCAACAGGGGACTCTGGAAACACCATATATTTT.

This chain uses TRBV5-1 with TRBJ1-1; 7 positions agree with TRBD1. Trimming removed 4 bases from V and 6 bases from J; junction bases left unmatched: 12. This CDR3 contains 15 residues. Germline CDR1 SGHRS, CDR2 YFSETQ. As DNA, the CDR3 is TGCGCCAGCAGCCAGTTGACAGGGTCGTTGGCTGAAGCTTTCTTT. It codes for CASSQLTGSLAEAFF.

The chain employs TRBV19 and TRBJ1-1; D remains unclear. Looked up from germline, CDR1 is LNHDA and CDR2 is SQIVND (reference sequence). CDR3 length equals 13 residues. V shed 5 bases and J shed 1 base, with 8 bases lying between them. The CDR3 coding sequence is TGTGCCAGTAGTGAGAAGAGGAACACTGAAGCTTTCTTT. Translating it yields CASSEKRNTEAFF. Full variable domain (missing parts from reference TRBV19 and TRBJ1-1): DGGITQSPKYLFRKEGQNVTLSCEQNLNHDAMYWYRQDPGQGLRLIYYSQIVNDFQKGDIAEGYSVSREKKESFPLTVTSAQKNPTAFYLCASSEKRNTEAFFGQGTRLTVV.

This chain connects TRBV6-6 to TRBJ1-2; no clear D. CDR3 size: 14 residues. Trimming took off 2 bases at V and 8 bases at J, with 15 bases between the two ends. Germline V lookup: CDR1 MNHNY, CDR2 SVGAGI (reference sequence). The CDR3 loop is CASSYGMIQQGYTF. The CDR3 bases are TGTGCCAGCAGTTACGGCATGATACAGCAAGGCTACACCTTC.

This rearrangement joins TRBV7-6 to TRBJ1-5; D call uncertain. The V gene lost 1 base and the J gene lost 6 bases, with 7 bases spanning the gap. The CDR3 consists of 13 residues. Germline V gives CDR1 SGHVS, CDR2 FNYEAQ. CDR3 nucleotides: TGTGCCAGCAGCTTAGGGGAGGGTCAGCCCCAGCATTTT. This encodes CASSLGEGQPQHF.

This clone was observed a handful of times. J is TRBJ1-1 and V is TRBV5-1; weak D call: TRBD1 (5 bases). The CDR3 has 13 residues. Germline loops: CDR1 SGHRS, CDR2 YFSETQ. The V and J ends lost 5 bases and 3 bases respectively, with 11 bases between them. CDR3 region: CASSKGLDTEAFF. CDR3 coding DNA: TGCGCCAGCAGTAAGGGGTTGGACACTGAAGCTTTCTTT.

CDR3 nucleotides: TGTGCCAGCAGGCGAGACAGGGGGGAAAACATTCAGTACTTC. Amino acids: CASRRDRGENIQYF. The chain combines TRBV6-5 with TRBJ2-4, with 9 bases identical to TRBD1. This CDR3 comprises 14 residues. Germline-derived CDR1 and CDR2 are MNHEY and SVGAGI. V lost 6 bases to trimming and J lost 5 bases; unmatched junction nucleotides: 5.

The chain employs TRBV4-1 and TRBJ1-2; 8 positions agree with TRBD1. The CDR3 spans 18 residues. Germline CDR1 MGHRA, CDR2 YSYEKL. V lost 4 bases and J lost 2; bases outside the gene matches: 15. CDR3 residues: CASSRPSIDRGRNYGYTF. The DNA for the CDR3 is TGCGCCAGCAGCCGACCGAGTATAGACAGGGGCCGCAACTATGGCTACACCTTC.

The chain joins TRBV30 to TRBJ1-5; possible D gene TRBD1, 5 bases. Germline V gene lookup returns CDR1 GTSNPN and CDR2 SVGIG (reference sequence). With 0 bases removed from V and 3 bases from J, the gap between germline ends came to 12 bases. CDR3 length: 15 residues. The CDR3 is CAWSVRTGYNQPQHF. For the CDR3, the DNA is TGTGCCTGGAGTGTACGAACAGGATACAATCAGCCCCAGCATTTT. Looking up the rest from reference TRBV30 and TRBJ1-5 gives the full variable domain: SQTIHQWPATLVQPVGSPLSLECTVEGTSNPNLYWYRQAAGRGLQLLFYSVGIGQISSEVPQNLSASRPQDRQFILSSKKLLLSDSGFYLCAWSVRTGYNQPQHFGDGTRLSIL.